This TCR beta chain was identified in a study of T cell repertoires in cytomegalovirus infection. Background on the study: Epitope selection comprised recently identified HLA-C-restricted CMV epitopes and well-studied HLA-B-restricted CMV epitopes. Matching HLA type, along with CMV infection, was indicated by public TCR beta signatures.

About this clonotype: As yet, its antigen is unknown.

The CDR3 covers 17 residues. From germline, CDR1 is MNHNY and CDR2 SVGAGI (reference sequence). Deletions cut 4 bases from V and 3 bases from J, with 20 bases between. From the reads, TCRdb called clonotypes with MiXCR, one entry per CDR3 protein. Among about 110,000 distinct CDR3 sequences listed, about 30% were seen once. Sequencing used CD8+ T cells from cultured PBMCs, obtained from culture after CMV antigen stimulation. This sequence joins TRBV6-6 and TRBJ2-3; tentatively, D is TRBD1 or TRBD2 (6 bases each). This clonotype was sampled from a human donor in good health (CMV status not recorded). Some clones in this sample may be carry-over from other donors' samples. CDR3 nucleotide sequence: TGTGCCAGCAGTTGGACCGTCGGGGGCGGGGCTACAGATACGCAGTATTTT. Its protein product is CASSWTVGGGATDTQYF.